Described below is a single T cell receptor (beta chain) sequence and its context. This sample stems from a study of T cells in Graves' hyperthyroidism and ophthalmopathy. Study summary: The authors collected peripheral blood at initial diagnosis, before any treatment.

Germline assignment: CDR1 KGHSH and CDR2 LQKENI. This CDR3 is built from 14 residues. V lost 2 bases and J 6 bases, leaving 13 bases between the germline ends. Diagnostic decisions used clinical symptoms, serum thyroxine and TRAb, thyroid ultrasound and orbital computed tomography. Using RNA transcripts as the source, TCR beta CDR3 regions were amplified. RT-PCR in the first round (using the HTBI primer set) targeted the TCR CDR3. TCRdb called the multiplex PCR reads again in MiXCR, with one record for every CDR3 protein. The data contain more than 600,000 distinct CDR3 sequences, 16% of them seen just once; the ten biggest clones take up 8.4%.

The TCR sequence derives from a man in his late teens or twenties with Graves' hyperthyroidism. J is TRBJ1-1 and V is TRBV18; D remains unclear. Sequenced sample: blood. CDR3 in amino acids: CASSPKGGSAEAFF. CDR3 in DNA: TGTGCCAGCTCACCAAAAGGAGGGTCGGCTGAAGCTTTCTTT.